The source of this T cell receptor (beta chain) is a study of blood T cell repertoires in COVID-19. Assay used: immunoSEQ multiplex PCR; TCRdb lists only in-frame clones, some missing. The sample includes roughly 290,000 clones, roughly 89% seen only once; the top ten take around 0.88%. This CDR3 is 14 amino acids long. The germline V and J ends were trimmed by 4 bases and 3 bases, with 11 bases remaining between them. Germline V gene data show CDR1 as SGHRS and CDR2 as YFSETQ. The TCR was taken from a man between 25 and 39 years old with acute or convalescent COVID-19. Sample: peripheral blood. This chain joins TRBV5-1 and TRBJ2-1; D perhaps matches TRBD2 (5 bases). DNA for the CDR3: TGCGCCAGCAGCGATCCTAGCTTCTACAATGAGCAGTTCTTC. The encoded protein is CASSDPSFYNEQFF.